This TCR beta chain was identified in a study of patients and donors after allogeneic stem cell transplantation. TCRdb re-derived calls from the RT-PCR reads in MiXCR, one entry per CDR3 protein. The data contain fewer than 180,000 distinct CDR3 sequences, about two fifths of them singletons. This clonotype was seen a few times. Germline V gene data show CDR1 as DFQATT and CDR2 as SNEGSKA (reference sequence). This CDR3 has 13 residues. V lost 6 bases and J 4 bases, leaving 13 bases between the germline ends. Material for sequencing was blood, either unsorted or a sorted T cell fraction (not recorded which). This TCR came from a human donor who was either an allogeneic HSCT recipient or a stem cell or donor lymphocyte infusion donor (not recorded which). It is not recorded whose cells these are; they may come from a transplant donor. This sequence joins TRBV20-1 and TRBJ1-5; no firm D call. The CDR3 bases are TGCAGTGCACATCGACCTTATAATCAGCCCCAGCATTTT. Its protein product is CSAHRPYNQPQHF.